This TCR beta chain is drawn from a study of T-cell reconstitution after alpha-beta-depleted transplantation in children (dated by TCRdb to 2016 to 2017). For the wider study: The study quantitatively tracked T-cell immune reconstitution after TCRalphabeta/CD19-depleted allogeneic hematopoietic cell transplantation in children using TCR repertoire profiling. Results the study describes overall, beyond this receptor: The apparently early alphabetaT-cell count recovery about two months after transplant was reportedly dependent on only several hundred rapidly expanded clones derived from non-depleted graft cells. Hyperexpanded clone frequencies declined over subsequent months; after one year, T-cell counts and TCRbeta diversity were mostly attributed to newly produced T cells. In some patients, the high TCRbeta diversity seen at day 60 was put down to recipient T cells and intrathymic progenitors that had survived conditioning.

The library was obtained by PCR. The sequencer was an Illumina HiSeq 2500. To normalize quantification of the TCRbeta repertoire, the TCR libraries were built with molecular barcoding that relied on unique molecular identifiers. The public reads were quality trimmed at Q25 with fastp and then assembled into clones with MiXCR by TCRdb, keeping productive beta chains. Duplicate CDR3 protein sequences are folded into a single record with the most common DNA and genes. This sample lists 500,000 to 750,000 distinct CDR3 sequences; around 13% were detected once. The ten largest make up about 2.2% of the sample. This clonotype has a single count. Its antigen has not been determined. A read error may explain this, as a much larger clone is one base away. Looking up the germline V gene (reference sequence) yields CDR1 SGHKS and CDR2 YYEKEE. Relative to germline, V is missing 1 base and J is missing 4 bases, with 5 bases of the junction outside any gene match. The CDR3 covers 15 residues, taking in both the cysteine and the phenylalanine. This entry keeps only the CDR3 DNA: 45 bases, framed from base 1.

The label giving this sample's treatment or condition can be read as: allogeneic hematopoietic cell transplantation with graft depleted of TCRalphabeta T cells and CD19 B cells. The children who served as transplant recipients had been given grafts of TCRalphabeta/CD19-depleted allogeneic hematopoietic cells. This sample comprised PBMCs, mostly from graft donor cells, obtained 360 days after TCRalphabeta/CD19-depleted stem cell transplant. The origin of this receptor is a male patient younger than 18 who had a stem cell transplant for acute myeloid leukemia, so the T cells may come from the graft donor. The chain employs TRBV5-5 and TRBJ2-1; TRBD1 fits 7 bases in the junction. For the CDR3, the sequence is CASSLNRGTYNEQFF. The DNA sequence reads TGTGCCAGCAGCTTGAACAGGGGAACGTACAATGAGCAGTTCTTC. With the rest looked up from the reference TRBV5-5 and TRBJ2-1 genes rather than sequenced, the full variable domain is DAGVTQSPTHLIKTRGQQVTLRCSPISGHKSVSWYQQVLGQGPQFIFQYYEKEERGRGNFPDRFSARQFPNYSSELNVNALLLGDSALYLCASSLNRGTYNEQFFGPGTRLTVL.